This passage covers 9 T cell receptor beta chains from one sample sequenced in a study of cytomegalovirus exposure and HLA in healthy donors. Sequencing was performed with immunoSEQ multiplex PCR; in TCRdb, only in-frame clones are kept and a portion is missing. The profile shows 150,000 to 200,000 clones, about 89% of them singletons. Sequencing used PBMCs. The receptors shown here come from a man between 18 and 35 years old in good health and CMV-seropositive.

The chain joins TRBV25-1 to TRBJ1-1; D may be TRBD1 (5 bases). CDR3 length: 13 residues. Trimming stripped 1 base from V and 5 bases from J, with 8 bases between. Germline values: CDR1 MGHDK, CDR2 SYGVNS. The CDR3 region has the DNA TGTGCCAGCAGTGAATTGGGGGGGACTGAAGCTTTCTTT. Its protein product is CASSELGGTEAFF.

J is TRBJ2-6 and V is TRBV7-9; possible D gene TRBD2, 5 bases. This CDR3 is built from 19 residues. Germline V CDR1 and CDR2: SEHNR, FQNEAQ (reference sequence). V lost 3 bases to trimming and J lost 1 base, with 19 bases between them. The chain's CDR3 is CASSFGSLSGGSGANVLTF. The DNA for the CDR3 is TGTGCCAGCAGCTTCGGGTCTTTAAGCGGAGGATCTGGGGCCAACGTCCTGACTTTC.

The gene calls are TRBV9 and TRBJ1-2; 8 bases agree with TRBD1. V dropped 3 bases and J dropped 3; count of bases not matched to a gene: 19. This CDR3 has 19 residues. The germline gives CDR1 SGDLS, CDR2 YYNGEE. The CDR3 nucleotides are TGTGCCAGCAGCGGGCTAAATGGACAGGGACACATTAATGACTATGGCTACACCTTC. The encoded protein is CASSGLNGQGHINDYGYTF.

The rearrangement uses TRBV28 and TRBJ1-3; the match to TRBD1 covers 7 bases. CDR1 and CDR2 from the germline V gene are MDHEN and SYDVKM. The CDR3 has 15 residues. V lost 5 bases and J lost 2; bases outside the gene matches: 6. The chain's CDR3 is CASSASGGTGNTIYF. The CDR3 nucleotides read TGTGCCAGCAGTGCCTCAGGGGGGACTGGAAACACCATATATTTT.

V usage is TRBV6-1 and J usage is TRBJ2-5; a weak D match, TRBD2 (6 bases). V lost 9 bases, J lost 4 bases, and 12 bases lay in between. The CDR3 has 12 amino acids. In germline, CDR1 is MNHNS, CDR2 SASEGT. In nucleotides, the CDR3 is TGTGCCAGTGGATGGAGGGGAGAGACCCAGTACTTC. It is translated as CASGWRGETQYF.

This rearrangement joins TRBV7-3 to TRBJ2-2; 8 nucleotides match TRBD2. This CDR3 has 18 residues. Trimming cost V 1 base and J 1 base; bases outside gene matches: 8. Germline CDR1 reads SGHTA; CDR2 reads FQGTGA. The CDR3 DNA follows: TGTGCCAGCAGCTTAAGTGGCGGGAGGAGCGGGAACACCGGGGAGCTGTTTTTT. It specifies CASSLSGGRSGNTGELFF.

The gene calls are TRBV7-3 and TRBJ2-1; tentative D call: TRBD1 (6 bases). The CDR3 runs 14 residues. CDR1 and CDR2 from the germline V gene are SGHTA and FQGTGA. The ends were cut back, 2 bases at V and 4 bases at J, with 9 bases in the middle. The CDR3 nucleotides are TGTGCCAGCAGCTTACAGGGGCTGTACAATGAGCAGTTCTTC. This encodes CASSLQGLYNEQFF.

The J gene is TRBJ1-1, the V gene TRBV13, with TRBD1 matching over 9 bases. The germline CDR1 and CDR2 sequences are PRHDT and FYEKMQ (reference sequence). This CDR3 comprises 13 residues. V shed 3 bases and J 10 bases; nucleotides not matched to a gene: 6. The CDR3 bases are TGTGCCAGCAGCTTCGCGGGACAGGGAAGAGCTTTCTTT. Residues: CASSFAGQGRAFF.

V and J are TRBV7-9 and TRBJ2-7; D unclear. The CDR3 loop spans 17 amino acids. The V end lost 5 bases, the J end lost 5 bases, and 25 bases lay between the germline ends. Germline loops: CDR1 SEHNR, CDR2 FQNEAQ (reference sequence). For the CDR3, the DNA is TGTGCCAGCAGCCCGCCTTTCGCCACCGTGTTACGAGACGAGCAGTACTTC. This encodes CASSPPFATVLRDEQYF.